The TCR beta chain described here comes from a study of OX40 agonist ivuxolimab in advanced cancers. About the study: Administration of intravenous ivuxolimab to patients occurred every 2 weeks at 0.01 to 10 mg/kg. Two cutaneous melanoma patients and one hepatocellular carcinoma patient, three in all, had partial responses.

TCRdb's table, derived via immunoSEQ multiplex PCR, lists solely in-frame clones and lacks some. Of around 70,000 clones in the sample, 85% to 90% were seen once. The germline V gene encodes CDR1 MNHEY and CDR2 SVGAGI. The length of the CDR3 is 14 residues. J lost 6 bases, V lost 6 bases, and 9 bases had no gene match. With autoimmune disease history or systemic immunosuppression, patients were excluded. Points from the study as a whole: In the 0.1 to 3.0 mg/kg range, CD4+ and CD8+ blood T cells had expanded clonally by week 6.

A word on this clone: Its antigen is unidentified.

The input for sequencing was CD4+ or CD8+ T cells sorted from blood, taken in a trial of the OX40 agonist ivuxolimab. The sequence derives from an adult with an advanced solid tumor such as melanoma, head and neck, liver or kidney cancer. V and J are TRBV6-5 and TRBJ2-7, with 9 nucleotides matching TRBD1. The DNA of the CDR3 is TGTGCCAGCAGCCGACCTGACAGGGGGAGCGAGCAGTACTTC. It yields the protein CASSRPDRGSEQYF.